This T cell receptor beta chain was observed in a study of CD8+ T cells in alopecia areata. The overall study: Tofacitinib was taken orally by treated patients, and the dose was 5 to 10 mg twice daily. Overall study findings and caveats: Both scalp clonality and the expanded CD8+ clones among the top 100 showed a significant decrease with tofacitinib.

RNA was isolated and reverse transcribed to cDNA, the sequencing template. Method: immunoSEQ multiplex PCR; TCRdb's copy keeps in-frame clones and lacks some. This table has roughly 180,000 clones, 50% to 60% appearing once. With respect to this clone: No antigen is known for it.

Treatment described: oral pan-JAK inhibitor, 5-10 mg twice daily. Sample: CD4+ T cells sorted from blood, taken at week 4, from a patient treated with tofacitinib. The sequence derives from a human donor with alopecia areata.

The CDR3 is CAWSGAQNYGYTF. The DNA of the CDR3 is TGTGCCTGGAGCGGCGCACAAAACTATGGCTACACCTTC. The chain carries TRBV30 and TRBJ1-2; D is unclear. Germline lookup yields CDR1 GTSNPN and CDR2 SVGIG (reference sequence). The germline V and J ends were trimmed by 3 bases and 2 bases, with 10 bases remaining between them. The CDR3 loop spans 13 amino acids.